These T cell receptor beta chains were read from a single sample in a study of blood T cell repertoires in COVID-19. Clones were sequenced by immunoSEQ multiplex PCR, and TCRdb holds only the in-frame ones, with some missing. The repertoire consists of around 200,000 clones, with roughly 89% occurring once and the leading ten covering approximately 2.1%. Input material: PBMCs or T cells enriched from blood (not recorded which). Receptor source: a woman aged 40 to 55 with acute COVID-19. Each CDR3 is given without its conserved first and last residue.

cdr3_aa v_call
ASSRGQGASYEQY TRBV11-3
ASRHSRQNTEAF TRBV10-2
ASSLGLGQGDTEAF TRBV7-9
ASSPPNQPQH TRBV18
ASSQDRGSLYNEQF TRBV4-1
ASSPKQGTDTQY TRBV27
SVASTTQNTEAF TRBV29-1
ASSTWQGENYGYT TRBV19
ASRTGLSSYNSPLH TRBV2
ASSANPLYEPLH TRBV2
ASSQDLLAGTYEQY TRBV3-1/TRBV3-2
ASSPSVEETQY TRBV18
ASSQDPGNTEAF TRBV3-1/TRBV3-2
ASSIRGRGYEGSPLH TRBV19
ASSLNWGDYNEQF TRBV11-2
AISESASGTYNEQF TRBV10-3
ASSVARDSRYNEQF TRBV19
ASSLRDRGGSNYGYT TRBV27
ALHRDSSYYGYT TRBV30
ASSSLAGGPGQTQY TRBV5-5
ASSGTSGRAKDYNEQF TRBV9
ASSKVPGQGTTDTQY TRBV21-1
ASSPEVAGVTYNEQF TRBV18
SVERTTRSGYT TRBV29-1
ASSMGLAGGRRTGELF TRBV11-2
ASSHWDRFNYGYT TRBV3-1/TRBV3-2
SYFNQPQH TRBV20-1